A single sample gave rise to the 20 T cell receptor beta chains below, sequenced in a study of blood T cell repertoires in COVID-19. The repertoire was sequenced with immunoSEQ multiplex PCR; TCRdb's copy has only in-frame clones and lacks some. The repertoire has about 370,000 clones, approximately 89% of them found once; the top ten carry about 10%. Sequences were obtained from peripheral blood. The receptor set was obtained from a young woman with COVID-19, enrolled during active disease.

The chain carries TRBV19 and TRBJ2-6; D is possibly TRBD1 (5 bases). Germline loops: CDR1 LNHDA, CDR2 SQIVND (reference sequence). CDR3 length: 14 amino acids. Trimming shortened V by 7 bases and J by 1 base, and 8 bases separated the two germline ends. CDR3 amino acids: CASTQGSGANVLTF. In DNA, the CDR3 is TGTGCCAGTACGCAGGGTTCTGGGGCCAACGTCCTGACTTTC.

The chain employs TRBV5-4 and TRBJ2-7; 10 bases match TRBD1. The CDR3 length is 14 residues. The germline CDR1 and CDR2 sequences are SGHNT and YYREEE (reference sequence). Trimming took 4 bases from V and 4 from J; bases not matched to a gene: 5. The CDR3 region has the DNA TGTGCCAGCAGCCAGGGACAGGGGAGATACGAGCAGTACTTC. Its protein is CASSQGQGRYEQYF.

V is TRBV7-2 and J is TRBJ2-7; no definite D call. Trimming left V 4 bases short and J 6 bases short, with 10 bases between. In germline, CDR1 is SGHTA, CDR2 FQGNSA. The CDR3 length is 12 residues. This chain's CDR3 is CASSSLGFEQYF. Written as DNA, the CDR3 is TGTGCCAGCAGCTCCCTAGGTTTCGAGCAGTACTTC.

The chain has TRBV6-1 and TRBJ2-2; 7 bases line up with TRBD1. Germline trimming cut 4 bases from V and 1 base from J; bases unmatched to any gene: 12. Germline CDR1 is MNHNS and CDR2 is SASEGT. The CDR3 is made up of 18 amino acids. As DNA, the CDR3 is TGTGCCAGCAGTGGTTACAGGGGCTCGGGAATGAACACCGGGGAGCTGTTTTTT. Protein sequence: CASSGYRGSGMNTGELFF.

The genes are TRBV25-1 and TRBJ1-6; 7 positions match TRBD1. Unmatched junction bases numbered 4, after V lost 4 bases and J lost 4 bases. Germline V gene data show CDR1 as MGHDK and CDR2 as SYGVNS. This CDR3 contains 15 residues. CDR3 nucleotides: TGTGCCAGCAGTGTAGGGACAGCGTATAATTCACCCCTCCACTTT. This sequence encodes CASSVGTAYNSPLHF.

The gene calls are TRBV7-3 and TRBJ2-1; D is perhaps TRBD2 (5 bases). Germline values: CDR1 SGHTA, CDR2 FQGTGA. There are 15 residues in the CDR3. V was cut by 0 bases and J by 2 bases, with 8 bases left in between. The CDR3 nucleotides read TGTGCCAGCAGCTTAACCGGGGATACCTACAATGAGCAGTTCTTC. Its protein product is CASSLTGDTYNEQFF. Looking up the rest from reference TRBV7-3 and TRBJ2-1 gives the full variable domain: GAGVSQTPSNKVTEKGKYVELRCDPISGHTALYWYRQSLGQGPEFLIYFQGTGAADDSGLPNDRFFAVRPEGSVSTLKIQRTERGDSAVYLCASSLTGDTYNEQFFGPGTRLTVL.

The chain carries TRBV7-3 and TRBJ2-7, with D possibly matching TRBD2 (5 bases). The CDR3 is 14 residues long. Germline lookup yields CDR1 SGHTA and CDR2 FQGTGA. With 1 base removed from V and 5 bases from J, the gap between germline ends came to 12 bases. The CDR3 bases are TGTGCCAGCAGCTTAAGTAGGACTTCTGACGAGCAGTACTTC. The encoded protein is CASSLSRTSDEQYF.

The chain couples TRBV28 to TRBJ1-2; 7 nucleotides match TRBD1. This CDR3 contains 14 residues. Germline CDR1 reads MDHEN; CDR2 reads SYDVKM. V lost 6 bases, J lost 8 bases, and 12 bases stayed unmatched. The CDR3, as DNA: TGTGCCAGCAGGCCACAGGGGCTCTCTAGAGGCTACACCTTC. Translating it yields CASRPQGLSRGYTF.

The rearrangement links TRBV10-1 to TRBJ2-2; 7 bases line up with TRBD1. In germline, CDR1 is WNHNN, CDR2 SYGVQD (reference sequence). The V gene end was trimmed by 4 bases and the J gene end by 0 bases; junction bases not matched to a gene: 8. The length of the CDR3 is 17 residues. CDR3 sequence reads: CASSATPGQSNTGELFF. In DNA form, the CDR3 reads TGCGCCAGCAGTGCTACCCCGGGACAGTCGAACACCGGGGAGCTGTTTTTT.

The V call is TRBV2, the J call TRBJ2-5, with D perhaps matching TRBD2 (7 bases). This CDR3 has 15 residues. Trimming took 6 bases from V and 6 from J, leaving 20 bases between them. CDR1 and CDR2 (germline): SNHLY, FYNNEI. Here the CDR3 reads CASSPTTGRVKTQYF. The CDR3 DNA is TGTGCCAGCAGCCCCACCACAGGGAGGGTAAAGACCCAGTACTTC.

The rearrangement uses TRBV7-3 and TRBJ2-2; TRBD2 is a possible D gene (6 bases). The CDR3 extends over 16 amino acids. V lost 2 bases, J lost 4 bases, and 14 bases lay in between. Germline CDR1 reads SGHTA; CDR2 reads FQGTGA. The CDR3 bases are TGTGCCAGCAGCTTATATCCGGGAGTGAGCACCGGGGAGCTGTTTTTT. As protein: CASSLYPGVSTGELFF.

This chain connects TRBV9 to TRBJ2-7; 9 nucleotides align to TRBD2. V shed 0 bases, J shed 4 bases, and the junction held 8 bases outside the gene matches. Germline values: CDR1 SGDLS, CDR2 YYNGEE. The CDR3 runs 16 residues. The CDR3 is CASSVASGRYGYEQYF. Written as DNA, the CDR3 is TGTGCCAGCAGCGTAGCCAGCGGGAGGTATGGTTACGAGCAGTACTTC.

The chain employs TRBV6-2 or TRBV6-3 and TRBJ1-2; no reliable D call. CDR1 is MNHEY and CDR2 is SVGEGT in the germline V gene. Trimming shortened V by 6 bases and J by 4 bases, and 21 bases separated the two germline ends. The CDR3 has 16 residues. CDR3 DNA sequence: TGTGCCAGCAGCCTCGGAGGTCCCTCACCATTCTATGGCTACACCTTC. Translated: CASSLGGPSPFYGYTF.

The gene calls are TRBV9 and TRBJ2-5; tentative D call: TRBD1 (6 bases). Germline values: CDR1 SGDLS, CDR2 YYNGEE. This CDR3 comprises 15 residues. Trimming cost V 0 bases and J 7 bases, with 16 bases left between them. CDR3 sequence (DNA): TGTGCCAGCAGCGTAGGTACAGGGTCCGGGGCGACCCAGTACTTC. Translation gives CASSVGTGSGATQYF.

The CDR3 DNA follows: TGTGCCACCCAATGGGTCAGGAATTCACCCCTCCACTTT. Amino acids: CATQWVRNSPLHF. The V call is TRBV27, the J call TRBJ1-6, with D unresolved. Germline V lookup: CDR1 MNHEY, CDR2 SMNVEV (reference sequence). This CDR3 contains 13 residues. Trimming cost V 10 bases and J 7 bases, with 14 bases left between them.

The J gene is TRBJ2-1, the V gene TRBV7-2; TRBD2 matches 8 bases. This CDR3 contains 15 residues. After removal of 5 bases from V and 10 bases from J, the junction contained 13 bases not matched to a gene. The V gene's germline CDR1 is SGHTA and CDR2 FQGNSA. CDR3 nucleotide sequence: TGTGCCAGCAGCCCGGGGGGGGGAGGGCCGAACGAGCAGTTCTTC. It codes for CASSPGGGGPNEQFF.

This chain connects TRBV6-1 to TRBJ1-3, with 7 bases matching TRBD1. This CDR3 contains 16 residues. CDR1 is MNHNS, CDR2 SASEGT, per germline. V gave up 0 bases and J gave up 0 bases; unmatched junction bases: 2. CDR3 amino acids: CASSEARDSSGNTIYF. CDR3 coding DNA: TGTGCCAGCAGTGAAGCTCGGGACAGCTCTGGAAACACCATATATTTT.

The chain employs TRBV19 and TRBJ1-2; the D gene is possibly TRBD1 (6 bases). The CDR3 consists of 14 residues. The V end was cut by 7 bases, the J end by 4 bases, with 16 bases between. In germline, CDR1 is LNHDA, CDR2 SQIVND (reference sequence). The CDR3 region is CASIPQGRGYGYTF. The DNA of the CDR3 is TGTGCCAGTATACCTCAGGGGCGCGGCTATGGCTACACCTTC.

V is TRBV5-1 and J is TRBJ1-3; possibly TRBD1 for D (6 bases). Germline assignment: CDR1 SGHRS and CDR2 YFSETQ. CDR3 length: 13 amino acids. The V end lost 2 bases, the J end lost 4 bases, and 7 bases lay between the germline ends. The CDR3 sequence: CASSLQGGNTIYF. CDR3 DNA sequence: TGCGCCAGCAGCTTACAGGGAGGAAACACCATATATTTT. The full variable domain, completed using reference TRBV5-1 and TRBJ1-3, is KAGVTQTPRYLIKTRGQQVTLSCSPISGHRSVSWYQQTPGQGLQFLFEYFSETQRNKGNFPGRFSGRQFSNSRSEMNVSTLELGDSALYLCASSLQGGNTIYFGEGSWLTVV.

The chain employs TRBV5-6 and TRBJ2-6; a weak D match, TRBD1 (6 bases). The CDR3 loop spans 15 amino acids. The germline V gene has CDR1 SGHDT and CDR2 YYEEEE. The V gene lost 4 bases and the J gene lost 2 bases, with 10 bases spanning the gap. CDR3 coding DNA: TGTGCCAGCAGCACACAGGGACCTGGGGCCAACGTCCTGACTTTC. It yields the protein CASSTQGPGANVLTF.